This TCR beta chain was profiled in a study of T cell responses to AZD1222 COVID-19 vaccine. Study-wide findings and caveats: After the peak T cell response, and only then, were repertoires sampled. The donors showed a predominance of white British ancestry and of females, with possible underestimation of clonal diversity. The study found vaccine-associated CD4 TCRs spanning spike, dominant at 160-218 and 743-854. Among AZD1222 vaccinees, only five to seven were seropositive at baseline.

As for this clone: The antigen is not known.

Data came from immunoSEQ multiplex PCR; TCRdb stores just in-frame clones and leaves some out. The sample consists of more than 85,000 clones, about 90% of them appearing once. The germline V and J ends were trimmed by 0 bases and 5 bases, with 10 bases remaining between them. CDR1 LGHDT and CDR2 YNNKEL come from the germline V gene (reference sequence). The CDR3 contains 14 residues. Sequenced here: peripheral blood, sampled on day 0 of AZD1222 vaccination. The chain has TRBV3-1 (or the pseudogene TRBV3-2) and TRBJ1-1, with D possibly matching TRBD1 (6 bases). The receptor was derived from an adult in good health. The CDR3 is CASSQDRGRTEAFF. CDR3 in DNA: TGTGCCAGCAGCCAAGACAGGGGAAGGACTGAAGCTTTCTTT.